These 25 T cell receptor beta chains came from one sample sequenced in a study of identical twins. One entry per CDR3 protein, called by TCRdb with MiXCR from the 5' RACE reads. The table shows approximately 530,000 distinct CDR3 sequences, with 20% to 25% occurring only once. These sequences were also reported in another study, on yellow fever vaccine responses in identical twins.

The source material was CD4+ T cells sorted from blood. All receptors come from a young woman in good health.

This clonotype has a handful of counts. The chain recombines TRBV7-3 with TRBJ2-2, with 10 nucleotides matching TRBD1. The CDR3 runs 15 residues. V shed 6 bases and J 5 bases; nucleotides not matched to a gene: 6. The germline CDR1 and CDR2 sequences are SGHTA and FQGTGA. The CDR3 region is CASRGDRGGTGELFF. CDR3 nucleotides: TGTGCCAGCAGAGGGGACAGGGGAGGTACCGGGGAGCTGTTTTTT.

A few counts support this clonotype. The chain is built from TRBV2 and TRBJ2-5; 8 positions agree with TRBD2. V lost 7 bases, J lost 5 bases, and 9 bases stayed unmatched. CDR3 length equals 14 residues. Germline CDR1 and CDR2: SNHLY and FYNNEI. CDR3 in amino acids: CASIRGGAGETQYF. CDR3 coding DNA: TGTGCCAGCATACGGGGGGGGGCTGGGGAGACCCAGTACTTC.

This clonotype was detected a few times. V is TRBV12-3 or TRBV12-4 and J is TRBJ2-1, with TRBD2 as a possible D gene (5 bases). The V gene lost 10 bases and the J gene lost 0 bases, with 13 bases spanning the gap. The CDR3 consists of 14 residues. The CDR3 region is CATQKRNSYNEQFF. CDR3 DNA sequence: TGTGCCACTCAAAAGCGGAACTCCTACAATGAGCAGTTCTTC.

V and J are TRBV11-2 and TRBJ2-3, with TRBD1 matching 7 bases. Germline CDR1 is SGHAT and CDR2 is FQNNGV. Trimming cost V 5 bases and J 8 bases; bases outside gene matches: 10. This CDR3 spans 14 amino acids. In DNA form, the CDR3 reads TGTGCCAGCAGCCCCGTTGGCCCAGGGGGTACGCAGTATTTT. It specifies CASSPVGPGGTQYF. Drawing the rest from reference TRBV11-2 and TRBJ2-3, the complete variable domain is EAGVAQSPRYKIIEKRQSVAFWCNPISGHATLYWYQQILGQGPKLLIQFQNNGVVDDSQLPKDRFSAERLKGVDSTLKIQPAKLEDSAVYLCASSPVGPGGTQYFGPGTRLTVL.

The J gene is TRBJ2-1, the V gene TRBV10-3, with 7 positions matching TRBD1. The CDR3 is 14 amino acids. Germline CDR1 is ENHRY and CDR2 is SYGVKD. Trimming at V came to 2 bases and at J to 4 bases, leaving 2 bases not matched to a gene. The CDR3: CAISEGGQYNEQFF. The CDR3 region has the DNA TGTGCCATCAGTGAGGGGGGACAGTACAATGAGCAGTTCTTC.

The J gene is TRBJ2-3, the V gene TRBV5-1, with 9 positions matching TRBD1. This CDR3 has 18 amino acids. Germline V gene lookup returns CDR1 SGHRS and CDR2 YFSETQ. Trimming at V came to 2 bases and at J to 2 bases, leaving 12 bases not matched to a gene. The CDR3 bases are TGCGCCAGCAGCTTCACCGAATTACAGGGGGCTCTCACAGATACGCAGTATTTT. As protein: CASSFTELQGALTDTQYF.

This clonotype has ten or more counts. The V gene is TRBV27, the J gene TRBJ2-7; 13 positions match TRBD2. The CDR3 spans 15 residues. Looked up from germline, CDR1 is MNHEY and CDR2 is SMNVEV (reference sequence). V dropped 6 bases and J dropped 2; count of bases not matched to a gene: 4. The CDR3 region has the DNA TGTGCCAGCAGCCTGACTAGCGGGAGGACCTACGAGCAGTACTTC. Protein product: CASSLTSGRTYEQYF.

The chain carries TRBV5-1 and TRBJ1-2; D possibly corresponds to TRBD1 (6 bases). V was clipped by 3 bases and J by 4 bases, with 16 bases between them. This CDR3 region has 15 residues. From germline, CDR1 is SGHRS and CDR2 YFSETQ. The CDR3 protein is CASSSSGDSGYGYTF. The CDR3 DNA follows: TGCGCCAGCAGCTCTTCAGGGGATTCAGGCTATGGCTACACCTTC. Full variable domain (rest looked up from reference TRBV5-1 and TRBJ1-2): KAGVTQTPRYLIKTRGQQVTLSCSPISGHRSVSWYQQTPGQGLQFLFEYFSETQRNKGNFPGRFSGRQFSNSRSEMNVSTLELGDSALYLCASSSSGDSGYGYTFGSGTRLTVV.

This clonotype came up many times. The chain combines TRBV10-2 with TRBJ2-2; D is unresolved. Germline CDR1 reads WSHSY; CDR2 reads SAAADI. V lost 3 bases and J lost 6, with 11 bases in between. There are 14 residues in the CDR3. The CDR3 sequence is CASSDSDVPGELFF. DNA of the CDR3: TGCGCCAGCAGTGACTCGGACGTACCCGGGGAGCTGTTTTTT.

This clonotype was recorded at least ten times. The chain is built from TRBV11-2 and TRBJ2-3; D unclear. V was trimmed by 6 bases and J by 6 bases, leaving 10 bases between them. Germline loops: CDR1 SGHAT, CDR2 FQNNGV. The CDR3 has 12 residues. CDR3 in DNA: TGTGCCAGCAGGATCCAGAGGGATACGCAGTATTTT. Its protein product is CASRIQRDTQYF. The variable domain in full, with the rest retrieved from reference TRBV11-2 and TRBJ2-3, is EAGVAQSPRYKIIEKRQSVAFWCNPISGHATLYWYQQILGQGPKLLIQFQNNGVVDDSQLPKDRFSAERLKGVDSTLKIQPAKLEDSAVYLCASRIQRDTQYFGPGTRLTVL.

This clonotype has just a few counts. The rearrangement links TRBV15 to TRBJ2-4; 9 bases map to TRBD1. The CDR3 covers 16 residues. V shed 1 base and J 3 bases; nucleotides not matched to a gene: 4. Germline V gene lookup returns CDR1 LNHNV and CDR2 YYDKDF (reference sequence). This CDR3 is CATSRASGQGKNIQYF. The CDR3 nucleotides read TGTGCCACCAGCAGAGCTTCGGGACAGGGCAAAAACATTCAGTACTTC.

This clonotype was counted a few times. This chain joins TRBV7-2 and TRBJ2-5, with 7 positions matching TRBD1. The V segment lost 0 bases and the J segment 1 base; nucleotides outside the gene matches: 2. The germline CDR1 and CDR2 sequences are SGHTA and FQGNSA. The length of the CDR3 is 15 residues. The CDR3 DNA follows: TGTGCCAGCAGCTTAGCGGGGACAGTCCAAGAGACCCAGTACTTC. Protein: CASSLAGTVQETQYF.

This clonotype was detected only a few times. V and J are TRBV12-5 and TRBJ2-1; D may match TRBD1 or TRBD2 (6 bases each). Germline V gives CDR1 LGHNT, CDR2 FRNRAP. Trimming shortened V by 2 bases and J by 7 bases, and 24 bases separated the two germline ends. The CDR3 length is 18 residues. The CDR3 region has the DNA TGTGCTAGTGGTTTGCCCGCGAGAGGAGGGAACAGGGTTAATGAGCAGTTCTTC. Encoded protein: CASGLPARGGNRVNEQFF.

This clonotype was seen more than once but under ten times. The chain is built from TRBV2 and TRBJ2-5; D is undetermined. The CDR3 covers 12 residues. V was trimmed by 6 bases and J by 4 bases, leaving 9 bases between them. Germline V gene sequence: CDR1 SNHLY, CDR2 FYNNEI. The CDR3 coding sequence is TGTGCCAGCAGGTTAGGGTCAGAGACCCAGTACTTC. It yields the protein CASRLGSETQYF.

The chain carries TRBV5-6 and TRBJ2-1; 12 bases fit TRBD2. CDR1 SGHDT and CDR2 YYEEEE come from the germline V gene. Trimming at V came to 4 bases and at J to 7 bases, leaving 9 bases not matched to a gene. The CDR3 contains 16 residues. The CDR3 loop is CASSMTSGGFWNEQFF. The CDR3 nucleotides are TGTGCCAGCAGCATGACTAGCGGGGGCTTCTGGAATGAGCAGTTCTTC.

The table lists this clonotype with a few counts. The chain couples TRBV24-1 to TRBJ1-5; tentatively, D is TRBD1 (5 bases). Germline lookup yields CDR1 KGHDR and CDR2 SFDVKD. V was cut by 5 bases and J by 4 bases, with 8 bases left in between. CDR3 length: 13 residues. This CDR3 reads CATSGQMNQPQHF. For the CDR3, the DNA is TGTGCCACCAGTGGACAGATGAATCAGCCCCAGCATTTT.

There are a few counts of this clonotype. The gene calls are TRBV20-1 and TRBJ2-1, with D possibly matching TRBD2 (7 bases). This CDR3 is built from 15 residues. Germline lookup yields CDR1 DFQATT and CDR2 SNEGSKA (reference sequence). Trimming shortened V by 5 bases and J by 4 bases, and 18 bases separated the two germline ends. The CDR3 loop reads CSAARGAGMYNEQFF. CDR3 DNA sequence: TGCAGTGCTGCCAGGGGAGCGGGAATGTACAATGAGCAGTTCTTC.

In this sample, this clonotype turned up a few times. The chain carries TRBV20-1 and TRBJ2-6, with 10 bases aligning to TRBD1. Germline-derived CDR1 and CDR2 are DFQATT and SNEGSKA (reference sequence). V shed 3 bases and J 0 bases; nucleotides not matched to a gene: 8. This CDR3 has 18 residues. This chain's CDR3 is CSASGWDRGSSGANVLTF. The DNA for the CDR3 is TGCAGTGCTAGTGGCTGGGACAGGGGTTCCTCTGGGGCCAACGTCCTGACTTTC.

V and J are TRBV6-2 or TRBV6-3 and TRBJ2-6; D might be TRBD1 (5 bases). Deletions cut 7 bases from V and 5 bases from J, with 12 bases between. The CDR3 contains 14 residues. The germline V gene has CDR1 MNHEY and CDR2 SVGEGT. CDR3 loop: CASKLAGRANVLTF. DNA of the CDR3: TGTGCCAGCAAGCTGGCAGGGAGGGCCAACGTCCTGACTTTC.

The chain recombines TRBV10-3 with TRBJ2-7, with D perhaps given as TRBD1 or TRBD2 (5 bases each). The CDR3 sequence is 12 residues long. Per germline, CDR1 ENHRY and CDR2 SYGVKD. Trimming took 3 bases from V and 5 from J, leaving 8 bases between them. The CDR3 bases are TGTGCCATCAGTGAAGAGGGGCACGAGCAGTACGTC. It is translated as CAISEEGHEQYV.

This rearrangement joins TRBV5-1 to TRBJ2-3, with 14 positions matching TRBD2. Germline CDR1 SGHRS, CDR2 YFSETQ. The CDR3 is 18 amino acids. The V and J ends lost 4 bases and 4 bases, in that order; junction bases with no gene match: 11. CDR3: CASSTWTTSGRAPDTQYF. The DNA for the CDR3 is TGCGCCAGCAGCACATGGACGACTAGCGGGAGGGCCCCAGATACGCAGTATTTT.

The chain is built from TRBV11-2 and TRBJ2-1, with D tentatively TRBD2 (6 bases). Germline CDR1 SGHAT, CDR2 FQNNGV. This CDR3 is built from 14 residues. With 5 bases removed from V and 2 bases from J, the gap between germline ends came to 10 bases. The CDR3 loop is CASSAGLAYNEQFF. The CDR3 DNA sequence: TGTGCCAGCAGCGCGGGACTGGCCTACAATGAGCAGTTCTTC.

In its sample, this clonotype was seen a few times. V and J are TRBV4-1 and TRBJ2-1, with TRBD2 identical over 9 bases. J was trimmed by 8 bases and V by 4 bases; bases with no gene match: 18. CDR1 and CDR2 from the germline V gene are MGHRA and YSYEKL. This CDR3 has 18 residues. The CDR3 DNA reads TGCGCCAGCAGCCCACGGCCGCGGGGAGCGGGAGGAGGGGATGAGCAGTTCTTC. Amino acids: CASSPRPRGAGGGDEQFF.

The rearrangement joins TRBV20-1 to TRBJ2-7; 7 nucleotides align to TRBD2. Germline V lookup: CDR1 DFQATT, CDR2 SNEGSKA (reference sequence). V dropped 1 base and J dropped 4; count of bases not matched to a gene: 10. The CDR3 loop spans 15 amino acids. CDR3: CSARVKRENFYEQYF. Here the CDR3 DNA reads TGCAGTGCTAGAGTGAAGCGGGAAAATTTTTACGAGCAGTACTTC.

CDR3 protein: CAIRPGLNTGELFF. The DNA for the CDR3 is TGTGCCATCAGGCCGGGACTCAACACCGGGGAGCTGTTTTTT. This sequence joins TRBV10-3 and TRBJ2-2; TRBD2 might be the D (6 bases). CDR1 is ENHRY and CDR2 is SYGVKD in the germline V gene. The CDR3 sequence is 14 residues long. Trimming removed 6 bases from V and 2 bases from J, with 10 bases in between.